This T cell receptor (beta chain) was profiled in a study of cytomegalovirus exposure and HLA in healthy donors. The CDR3 covers 14 residues. With 8 bases removed from V and 9 bases from J, the gap between germline ends came to 20 bases. The germline V gene encodes CDR1 MNHNS and CDR2 SASEGT. PCR used 60 Vbeta primers and 13 Jbeta primers. The method was immunoSEQ multiplex PCR; TCRdb's version includes in-frame clones alone and lacks a portion of them. The sample carries around 150,000 clones, roughly four fifths recorded once. The chain is built from TRBV6-1 and TRBJ2-1; weak D call: TRBD2 (5 bases). The source is a man aged 18 to 30 in good health and CMV-seronegative. Sequenced material: PBMCs. This CDR3 reads CASGQAGRESEQFF. The CDR3 nucleotides are TGTGCCAGCGGGCAGGCAGGCCGGGAAAGTGAGCAGTTCTTC.